These T cell receptor beta chains were read from a single sample in a study of regulatory T cells in long-lasting Graves disease. TCRdb reprocessed the multiplex PCR reads with MiXCR, giving one entry per CDR3 protein. The sample includes about 620,000 distinct CDR3 sequences, less than 20% of them seen just once. This sample also belongs to another study, concerning T cells in Graves' hyperthyroidism and ophthalmopathy.

Sequenced here: peripheral blood mononuclear cells (PBMCs), sampled at new diagnosis, from a patient treated with antithyroid drugs. The receptors originated from a woman under 40 with Graves disease. Each CDR3 is given with its conserved first and last residue. A D gene is named only where the DNA matches it firmly. Clone size is stated in some rows and not others, as once, few, many or a class when expanded.

d_gene | abundance | j_gene | v_gene | CDR3nt | CDR3aa
. | . | TRBJ1-1 | TRBV19 | TGTGCCAGTAGTATGGACGAAGGACAGATCACTGAAGCTTTCTTT | CASSMDEGQITEAFF
. | many | TRBJ2-1 | TRBV6-2/TRBV6-3 | TGTGCCAGCAGGTCAGGGGTACCCTCCTACAATGAGCAGTTCTTC | CASRSGVPSYNEQFF
. | few | TRBJ1-2 | TRBV7-2 | TGTGCCAGCAGCTTAGTGGGCAGGGGTGAGGGCTACACCTTC | CASSLVGRGEGYTF
TRBD1 | . | TRBJ1-5 | TRBV28 | TGTGCCAGCAGCTTGGGGGACAGGGGCCCTTATAGCAATCAGCCCCAGCATTTT | CASSLGDRGPYSNQPQHF
. | many | TRBJ1-2 | TRBV15 | TGTGCCACCAGCAGAGATTTGGGCAGCCGTTCCTATGGCTACACCTTC | CATSRDLGSRSYGYTF
. | many | TRBJ1-1 | TRBV7-8 | TGTGCCAGCAAAAGAGGTCACTACAACACTGAAGCTTTCTTT | CASKRGHYNTEAFF
TRBD1 | few | TRBJ1-5 | TRBV20-1 | TGCAGTGCGAGAACAGGGGGCGTTAGTCAGCCCCAGCATTTT | CSARTGGVSQPQHF
. | . | TRBJ1-2 | TRBV27 | TGTGCCAGCAGACCGGGATTCGACTATGGCTACACCTTC | CASRPGFDYGYTF
. | many | TRBJ2-7 | TRBV6-1 | TGTGCCAGCAACGACGGGACACTCCCCTACGAGCAGTACTTC | CASNDGTLPYEQYF
TRBD2 | few | TRBJ2-7 | TRBV3-1 | TGTGCCAGCAGCCAAGGAGCGGGAGGCCGCTCCTACGAGCAGTACTTC | CASSQGAGGRSYEQYF
. | few | TRBJ2-5 | TRBV6-1 | TGTGCCAGCAGTATATTACTGGAAGAGACCCAGTACTTC | CASSILLEETQYF
TRBD2 | . | TRBJ2-3 | TRBV6-2/TRBV6-3 | TGTGCCAGCAGACTAAGCGGGAAGTACACAGATACGCAGTATTTT | CASRLSGKYTDTQYF
TRBD1 | few | TRBJ1-3 | TRBV9 | TGTGCCAGCAGCCCCCAGGGGGACGGCAGAAACACCATATATTTT | CASSPQGDGRNTIYF
. | many | TRBJ2-7 | TRBV14 | TGTGCCAGCTCACAGAACTCCTACGAGCAGTACTTC | CASSQNSYEQYF
TRBD2 | . | TRBJ2-1 | TRBV5-4 | TGTGCCAGCTGGGGGGGCTACAATGAGCAGTTCTTC | CASWGGYNEQFF
. | many | TRBJ1-2 | TRBV15 | TGTGCCACCACGGCAGTCCGCGCTAACTATGGCTACACCTTC | CATTAVRANYGYTF
. | . | TRBJ2-7 | TRBV5-4 | TGTGCCAGCAGCTTGGGGTCTAGCGCGAACTACGAGCAGTACTTC | CASSLGSSANYEQYF
TRBD1 | few | TRBJ1-2 | TRBV5-6 | TGTGCCAGCAGCGCCGACGCGGGACAGGAGCTTGATGGCTACACCTTC | CASSADAGQELDGYTF
. | . | TRBJ2-1 | TRBV6-1 | TGTGCCAGCAGTGAACAGACCCTTCCGTTCTTC | CASSEQTLPFF
. | many | TRBJ2-5 | TRBV11-2 | TGTGCCAGCAGCTTAGCAGGGCGGCGGGAGACCCAGTACTTC | CASSLAGRRETQYF
. | few | TRBJ2-7 | TRBV2 | TGTGCCAGCAGTGAAGAGCACAGTCAGGCCTACGAGCAGTACTTC | CASSEEHSQAYEQYF
. | many | TRBJ2-2 | TRBV28 | TGTGCCAGCAGTTTTAGTACTAGCTCAAGTGCCGGGGAGCTGTTTTTT | CASSFSTSSSAGELFF
. | . | TRBJ2-1 | TRBV5-8 | TGTGCCAGCAGCTTCCCCCGTGAGTTCTTC | CASSFPREFF
TRBD1 | . | TRBJ1-2 | TRBV20-1 | TGCAGTGCTAGAGCCACAGGGACAGGGGGCTACACCTTC | CSARATGTGGYTF
TRBD1 | few | TRBJ1-2 | TRBV25-1 | TGTGCCAGCAGTGGCCTGACAGGGTCCGGGGCTAACTATGGCTACACCTTC | CASSGLTGSGANYGYTF
. | many | TRBJ2-3 | TRBV12-3/TRBV12-4 | TGTGCCAGCAGTATAAGCGGTGCTAGCACAGATACGCAGTATTTT | CASSISGASTDTQYF
. | few | TRBJ2-1 | TRBV5-1 | TGCGCCAGCAGCTTGGCCCCCTGGGGGCAGTTCTTC | CASSLAPWGQFF
. | . | TRBJ1-3 | TRBV27 | TGTGCCAGCAGTGCACGCAGAATTCTCCGAGGGCCTCAGGTGAACACCATATATTTT | CASSARRILRGPQVNTIYF
. | few | TRBJ2-1 | TRBV28 | TGTGCCAGCAGTACCACGGGCCTTTCCCGGCATGAGCAGTTCTTC | CASSTTGLSRHEQFF
TRBD1 | many | TRBJ2-7 | TRBV28 | TGTGCCAGCAGGACCGGGACAGGGTCGTTTGAGCAGTACTTC | CASRTGTGSFEQYF
TRBD1 | few | TRBJ2-5 | TRBV5-4 | TGTGCCAGCAGCACGGGGACAGTTAGACAAGAGACCCAGTACTTC | CASSTGTVRQETQYF
. | many | TRBJ1-2 | TRBV28 | TGTGCCAGCAATGGAGGCTATGGCTACACCTTC | CASNGGYGYTF
. | few | TRBJ2-1 | TRBV20-1 | TGCAGTGCATCTGACAGGAACTCCTACAATGAACAGTTCTTC | CSASDRNSYNEQFF
TRBD2 | few | TRBJ2-5 | TRBV3-1 | TGTGCCAGCAGTTCCCTAGCGGGAGGGCCTTCGTATGAGACCCAGTACTTC | CASSSLAGGPSYETQYF
TRBD1 | many | TRBJ2-6 | TRBV28 | TGTGCCAGCAGCGACAGGGCTCAGGGTGGGGCCAACGTCCTGACTTTC | CASSDRAQGGANVLTF
. | many | TRBJ2-2 | TRBV12-3/TRBV12-4 | TGTGCCAGCAGTTTACCCCCGACTATACTGAACACCGGGGAGCTGTTTTTT | CASSLPPTILNTGELFF
TRBD1 | . | TRBJ2-6 | TRBV9 | TGTGCCAGCAGCGTACCGACAGGGGACAGCTCTGGGGCCAACGTCCTGACTTTC | CASSVPTGDSSGANVLTF
. | many | TRBJ2-5 | TRBV7-3 | TGTGCCAGCAGTCCCAGCGGTCGCCAAGAGACCCAGTACTTC | CASSPSGRQETQYF
. | many | TRBJ2-7 | TRBV5-1 | TGCGCCAGCAGCGCACAACCGACAGGTTTAGGGCCCTACGAGCAGTACTTC | CASSAQPTGLGPYEQYF
TRBD2 | . | TRBJ2-1 | TRBV7-3 | TGTGCCAGCAGCTATTTAGGCGGGAGGGCTGACTACAATGAGCAGTTCTTC | CASSYLGGRADYNEQFF
TRBD1 | . | TRBJ2-6 | TRBV19 | TGTGCCAGTAGTAGCGCCGGGACAGCGGCGGGGGCCAACGTCCTGACTTTC | CASSSAGTAAGANVLTF
. | few | TRBJ1-5 | TRBV19 | TGTGCCATCAGAAATCAGCCCCAGCATTTT | CAIRNQPQHF
. | many | TRBJ2-7 | TRBV5-1 | TGCGCCAGCAGCTCGGCGTTTAGACAGGTTGTGGGGGAGCAGTACTTC | CASSSAFRQVVGEQYF
. | many | TRBJ1-5 | TRBV12-3/TRBV12-4 | TGTGCCAGCAGTTTCCACAGGGTCCAGCCCCAGCATTTT | CASSFHRVQPQHF
TRBD2 | . | TRBJ2-5 | TRBV6-1 | TGTGCCTGCAGGGCTAGCGGAGAGACCCAGTACTTC | CACRASGETQYF
TRBD2 | . | TRBJ2-7 | TRBV7-2 | TGTGCCAGCAGCTTAGGGGCGGGGACTAGATCCTACGAGCAGTACTTC | CASSLGAGTRSYEQYF
TRBD1 | many | TRBJ2-7 | TRBV3-1 | TGTGCCAGCAGGAACGGACAGGGCTACGAGCAGTACTTC | CASRNGQGYEQYF
. | . | TRBJ2-7 | TRBV7-3 | TGTGCCAGCAGCCCAGGTTGGGGGGAGTTGGCGAACGAGCAGTACTTC | CASSPGWGELANEQYF
. | . | TRBJ2-7 | TRBV18 | TGTGCCAGCTCAACGGCGACAAACAACTACGAGCAGTACTTC | CASSTATNNYEQYF
. | few | TRBJ1-1 | TRBV10-3 | TGTGCCATCAGTGACAGGTTGGCCACTGAAGCTTTCTTT | CAISDRLATEAFF
. | many | TRBJ2-5 | TRBV18 | TGTGCCAGCTCACCAGGGACCCGGGATCAAGAGACCCAGTACTTC | CASSPGTRDQETQYF
. | many | TRBJ2-1 | TRBV7-9 | TGTGCCAGCGTCCCAGGGACGTCCTCCTACAATGAGCAGTTCTTC | CASVPGTSSYNEQFF
. | many | TRBJ1-4 | TRBV29-1 | TGCAGCGTCGCCCCCGGGACACCTGGTGAAAAACTGTTTTTT | CSVAPGTPGEKLFF
. | . | TRBJ2-5 | TRBV24-1 | TGTGCCACGGCGCCTCGGGAGTGGGAGACCCAGTGCTTC | CATAPREWETQCF
. | many | TRBJ2-1 | TRBV3-1 | TGTGCCAGCAGCCCGGTACAGGGATTCTACAATGAGCAGTTCTTC | CASSPVQGFYNEQFF